This record concerns one T cell receptor beta chain sequence. The table came from immunoSEQ multiplex PCR; TCRdb's copy has only in-frame clones and leaves some out. The sample yields 360,000 or so clones, roughly 89% seen once. Per the germline V gene, CDR1 is SGHTA and CDR2 is FQGNSA. Trimming took 5 bases from V and 8 from J; bases not matched to a gene: 10. The CDR3 contains 15 residues. The sample comes from a study of blood T cell repertoires in COVID-19. Sequenced input: peripheral blood. The sequence derives from a woman aged 55 to 70 with COVID-19, enrolled during active disease. The chain recombines TRBV7-2 with TRBJ2-3; 10 positions match TRBD2. CDR3 nucleotides: TGTGCCAGCAGCGCGGATTTAGCGGGGGGCCGTACGCAGTATTTT. Its protein is CASSADLAGGRTQYF.